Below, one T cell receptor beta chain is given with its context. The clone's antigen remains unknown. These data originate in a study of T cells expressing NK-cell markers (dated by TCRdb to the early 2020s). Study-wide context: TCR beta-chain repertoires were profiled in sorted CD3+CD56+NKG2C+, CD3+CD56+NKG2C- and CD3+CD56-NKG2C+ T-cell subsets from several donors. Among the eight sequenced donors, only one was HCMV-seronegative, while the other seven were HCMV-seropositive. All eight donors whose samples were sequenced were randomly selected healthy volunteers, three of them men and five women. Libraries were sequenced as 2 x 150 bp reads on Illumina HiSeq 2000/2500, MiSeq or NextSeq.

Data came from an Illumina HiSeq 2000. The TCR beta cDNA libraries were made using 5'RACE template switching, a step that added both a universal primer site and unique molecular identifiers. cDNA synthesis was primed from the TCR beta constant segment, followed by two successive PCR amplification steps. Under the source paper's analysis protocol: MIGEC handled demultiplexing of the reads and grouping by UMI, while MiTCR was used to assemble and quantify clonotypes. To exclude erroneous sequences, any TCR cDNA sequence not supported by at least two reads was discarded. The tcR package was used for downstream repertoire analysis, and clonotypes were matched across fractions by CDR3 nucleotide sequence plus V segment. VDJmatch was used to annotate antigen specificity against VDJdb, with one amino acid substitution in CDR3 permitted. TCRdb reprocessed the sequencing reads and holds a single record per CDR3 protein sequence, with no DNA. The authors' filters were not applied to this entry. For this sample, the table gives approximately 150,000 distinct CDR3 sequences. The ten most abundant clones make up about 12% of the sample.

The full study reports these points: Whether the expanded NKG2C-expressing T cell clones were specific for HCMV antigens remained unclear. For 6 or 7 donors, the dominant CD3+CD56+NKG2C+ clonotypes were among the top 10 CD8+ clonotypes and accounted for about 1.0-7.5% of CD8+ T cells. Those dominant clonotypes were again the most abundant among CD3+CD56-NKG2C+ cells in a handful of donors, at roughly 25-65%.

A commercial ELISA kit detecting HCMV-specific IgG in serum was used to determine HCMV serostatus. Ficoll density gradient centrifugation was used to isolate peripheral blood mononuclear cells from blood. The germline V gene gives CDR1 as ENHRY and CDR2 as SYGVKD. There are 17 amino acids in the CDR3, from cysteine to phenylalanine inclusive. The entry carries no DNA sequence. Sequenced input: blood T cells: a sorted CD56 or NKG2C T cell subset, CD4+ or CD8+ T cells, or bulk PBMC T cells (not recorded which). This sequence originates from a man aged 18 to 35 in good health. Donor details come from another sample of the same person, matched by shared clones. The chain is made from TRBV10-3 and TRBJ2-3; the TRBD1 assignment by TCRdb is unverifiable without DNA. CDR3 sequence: CAISAEPGDSSTDTQYF.